This TCR beta chain was observed in a study of response to subunit inactivated influenza vaccine. General study findings and limits: Authors suggested few new T cells are recruited by each seasonal influenza vaccination.

Comment on this clonotype: Its antigen is currently unknown.

Germline values: CDR1 SGDLS, CDR2 YYNGEE. V lost 3 bases, J lost 5 bases, and 18 bases stayed unmatched. The CDR3 runs 19 residues. TCRdb re-called the RT-PCR reads through MiXCR, storing one row per CDR3 protein. The data contain over 750,000 distinct CDR3 sequences, 21% of them seen just once; the ten biggest clones take up roughly a tenth. The chain recombines TRBV9 with TRBJ2-3, with TRBD2 matching 10 bases. This TCR was recovered from a man in his fifties who received an inactivated influenza vaccine. Sequenced here: PBMCs from blood, sampled about 5 days after vaccination. The CDR3 DNA sequence: TGTGCCAGCAGCGATAAAATAGGGGGTCTAGCGGGGGCCGGAGATACGCAGTATTTT. This encodes CASSDKIGGLAGAGDTQYF.